This T cell receptor beta chain is drawn from a study of blood T cell repertoires in COVID-19. Study background: Samples of COVID-19 (acute and convalescent) were obtained from the United States, Italy and Spain. Sources were T cells, B-cell-depleted T cells, or PBMCs; the material itself was cDNA or gDNA.

In the study's own analysis: Reference gene primer amplification gave estimated nucleated cell counts. Repertoires were generated with immunoSEQ multiplex PCR, while TCRdb's copy carries only in-frame clones and drops some. That table is the source of V, J and clone size, and D and trimming were worked out from the DNA. The table lists 90,000 to 130,000 clones, 80% to 90% of them singletons. The CDR3 loop spans 14 amino acids. Germline V gives CDR1 MNHNY, CDR2 SVGAGI (reference sequence). Between the trimmed V and J ends, which lost 5 bases and 5 bases, there was a span of 13 bases. This clone showed up just a few times.

The receptor was isolated from a man aged 40-50 years with acute or convalescent COVID-19. J is TRBJ1-5 and V is TRBV6-6, with a tentative D call TRBD1 (5 bases). The material sequenced was peripheral blood. The CDR3 DNA sequence: TGTGCCAGCAGTCCGGGGGACGTGGATCAGCCCCAGCATTTT. It is translated as CASSPGDVDQPQHF.